This T cell receptor (beta chain) stems from a study of blood T cell repertoires in COVID-19 (dated by TCRdb to about 2020). For context, the study as a whole: Samples from collaborators originated in the United States, Italy and Spain and spanned both the acute and convalescent phases of COVID-19. Where HLA class I and class II types were available, the types were taken from metadata supplied by the sample provider, not from assay-based typing. The dataset comprised deeply sampled blood TCRbeta repertoires from subjects exposed to, actively infected with, or recovered from COVID-19. The prospective study material was composed of cDNA or gDNA derived from T cells, B-cell-depleted T cells, or PBMCs. The samples were drawn from the first 160 participants of the ongoing ImmuneRACE study and from 1,200 or so subjects provided by 6 global collaborators. A de-identified subject ID, COVID-19 status, age in years and sex were almost always included in the sample metadata. The repertoires were made available in a free public database intended to serve as a resource for research on the immune response to SARS-CoV-2.

The immunoSEQ Assay, a bias-controlled multiplex PCR, was used to amplify TCRbeta CDR3 regions from genomic DNA. For the original study's pipeline: The number of nucleated cells in each sample was estimated from the amplification of reference gene primers within the assay. To quantify the absolute abundance of each unique TCRbeta CDR3 rearrangement, sequence reads were collapsed and filtered. Productive Simpson clonality was computed per sample as the square root of Simpson's diversity index over productive rearrangements. TCRdb re-hosts the immuneACCESS table, in-frame sequences only. Its copies lack some clones; in the studies checked, an unresolved V gene accounts for under half of them, and the cause for the rest is not known. V and J calls and clone size are copied from that table; D and trimming were computed from the DNA. The sample has 130,000 to 150,000 clones on record, about nine tenths of them singletons. The ten largest clonotypes hold approximately 3.8% of the sample.

Participants in the prospective study were enrolled through a virtual design, were aged roughly 18 to 100 years, and lived in approximately 25 United States geographic areas. Cohort assignment in the prospective study relied on participant-reported clinical history from a screening survey and a study questionnaire. Exposed participants had been in contact with someone with a PCR-confirmed or clinician-diagnosed COVID-19 case within 2 weeks of study entry. In the prospective study, mobile phlebotomists collected whole blood, serum and a nasopharyngeal or oropharyngeal swab from each participant. Prospective study participants could optionally give additional blood draws and questionnaires over an approximately two-month period. Before DNA extraction, prospective study blood samples were shipped either frozen or at room temperature. The CDR3 goes from the cysteine to the phenylalanine over 14 residues. Only the CDR3 part of the read is kept: 42 bases, read in frame from the first base. Per the germline V gene, SGDLS is the CDR1 and YYNGEE is the CDR2. V gives up 0 bases and J gives up 5 bases, and the segment between their germline ends measures 12 bases.

Summary of the overall study and its limitations: Clinical and demographic metadata were provided uncurated, with the amount varying by source and participant.

Details on this clone: Its cognate antigen has yet to be identified. One base away there is no much larger clone; base qualities are not given.

The source is a middle-aged woman who had been exposed to COVID-19. This receptor chain uses TRBV9 and TRBJ2-7; tentative D gene TRBD1, with 5 bases matching. The source material was PBMCs or T cells enriched from blood (not recorded which). The DNA reads TGTGCCAGCAGCGTAGGGCAGGGAAAGGACGAGCAGTACTTC. The resulting protein is CASSVGQGKDEQYF.